This T cell receptor beta chain came from a study of graft-versus-host responses after intestinal transplantation. The overall study: Recipients obtained multivisceral, liver-intestinal, or isolated intestinal transplants.

On this clone: The antigen is unknown.

Method: immunoSEQ multiplex PCR; TCRdb's copy keeps in-frame clones and lacks some. The sample contains over 85,000 clones, approximately 95% of which appear only once. The CDR3 is made up of 16 amino acids. V lost 2 bases and J lost 9; bases outside the gene matches: 10. The germline CDR1 and CDR2 sequences are MNHEY and SMNVEV (reference sequence). The rearrangement uses TRBV27 and TRBJ2-7, with 13 nucleotides matching TRBD2. The source was unstimulated CD8+ T cells sorted from spleen or lymph node cells, collected before intestinal transplant. This receptor was taken from a human donor who received an intestinal transplant. The CDR3 bases are TGTGCCAGCAGTTTAGGAGGACTAGCGGGAGAGGGTAGGCAGTACTTC. It encodes CASSLGGLAGEGRQYF.